Below, 19 T cell receptor beta chains from the same sample are listed, as sequenced in a study of cytomegalovirus exposure and HLA in healthy donors (dated by TCRdb to about 2017). The library was generated by the immunoSEQ multiplex PCR assay. Entries here come from immuneACCESS through TCRdb and include only in-frame sequences with V and J called. Some clones fail to appear in such tables; in the studies checked, an unresolved V gene covers under half of the shortfall, and the cause of the remainder is unknown. The sample data list some 140,000 clones, and approximately 80% of these were observed just once. The ten largest account for 25% to 30% of the sample. The sample consisted of PBMCs. The receptors were gathered from a man aged 25 to 40 in good health and CMV-seropositive.

The gene calls are TRBV28 and TRBJ1-1; D remains ambiguous. V was cut by 6 bases and J by 4 bases, with 18 bases left in between. Germline CDR1 and CDR2: MDHEN and SYDVKM. The CDR3 covers 15 residues. CDR3 residues: CASRLDYPVGTEAFF. The CDR3 DNA follows: TGTGCCAGCAGGCTAGACTACCCCGTTGGCACTGAAGCTTTCTTT.

This clone was seen a handful of times. This chain uses TRBV9 with TRBJ1-1; a possible D gene is TRBD1 (6 bases). CDR3 length: 14 residues. Germline V CDR1 and CDR2: SGDLS, YYNGEE. V shed 4 bases and J shed 1 base, with 11 bases lying between them. CDR3: CASSPQTGNTEAFF. CDR3 bases: TGTGCCAGCAGCCCCCAGACAGGGAACACTGAAGCTTTCTTT.

The chain couples TRBV7-2 to TRBJ2-7, with TRBD1 matching over 8 bases. This CDR3 is built from 15 residues. The V gene's germline CDR1 is SGHTA and CDR2 FQGNSA. J was trimmed by 2 bases and V by 3 bases; bases with no gene match: 6. The CDR3 loop reads CASSFGTGATYEQYF. Written as DNA, the CDR3 is TGTGCCAGCAGCTTCGGGACAGGAGCTACCTACGAGCAGTACTTC.

The DNA for the CDR3 is TGTGCCAGCAGCCCGTCGGACAGGGGGCTGGGCTATGGCTACACCTTC. This sequence encodes CASSPSDRGLGYGYTF. The chain links TRBV11-2 to TRBJ1-2; 11 bases line up with TRBD1. With V trimmed by 5 bases and J by 4 bases, 9 bases remained unmatched. The CDR3 consists of 16 residues. Germline CDR1 reads SGHAT; CDR2 reads FQNNGV.

This chain links TRBV5-6 with TRBJ2-7; 7 bases line up with TRBD2. There are 15 residues in the CDR3. V dropped 4 bases and J dropped 0; count of bases not matched to a gene: 7. Germline loops: CDR1 SGHDT, CDR2 YYEEEE. The CDR3 nucleotides read TGTGCCAGCAGCCGAGCGGGGTTAAGCTCCTACGAGCAGTACTTC. Translating gives CASSRAGLSSYEQYF.

This chain connects TRBV7-3 to TRBJ2-7, with a weak D call TRBD2 (5 bases). This CDR3 has 12 amino acids. The V gene's germline CDR1 is SGHTA and CDR2 FQGTGA. With 5 bases removed from V and 7 bases from J, the gap between germline ends came to 12 bases. The CDR3 spells CASSEPPGEQYF. CDR3 DNA sequence: TGTGCCAGCAGCGAACCCCCGGGGGAGCAGTACTTC.

The V gene is TRBV25-1, the J gene TRBJ1-1; D is ambiguous. Germline V lookup: CDR1 MGHDK, CDR2 SYGVNS. V was shortened by 1 base and J by 0 bases, with 9 bases between the two germline ends. CDR3 length: 15 residues. The CDR3 here is CASSEWTGVNTEAFF. CDR3 coding DNA: TGTGCCAGCAGTGAATGGACCGGGGTGAACACTGAAGCTTTCTTT.

The chain uses TRBV18 and TRBJ2-1; 12 positions match TRBD1. V lost 0 bases and J lost 7; bases outside the gene matches: 4. The CDR3 has 16 amino acids. The germline V gene has CDR1 KGHSH and CDR2 LQKENI. CDR3 nucleotide sequence: TGTGCCAGCTCACCACCGGGACAGGGGGCTTATAATGAGCAGTTCTTC. Residues: CASSPPGQGAYNEQFF.

This chain links TRBV30 with TRBJ1-5, with D unresolved. Per the germline V gene, CDR1 is GTSNPN and CDR2 is SVGIG (reference sequence). Between the trimmed V and J ends, which lost 2 bases and 2 bases, there was a span of 10 bases. The CDR3 length is 14 residues. CDR3 in DNA: TGTGCCTGGAGTACGGGGTCTGGCAATCAGCCCCAGCATTTT. Its translation: CAWSTGSGNQPQHF.

This rearrangement joins TRBV2 to TRBJ2-1, with D perhaps TRBD1 (5 bases). Germline lookup yields CDR1 SNHLY and CDR2 FYNNEI. The germline V and J ends were trimmed by 10 bases and 4 bases, with 8 bases remaining between them. The CDR3 runs to 11 residues. The CDR3 loop is CAIDRYNEQFF. CDR3 DNA: TGTGCCATCGACAGATACAATGAGCAGTTCTTC.

This clone was detected once. The chain has TRBV6-1 and TRBJ1-2; D unresolved. There are 11 residues in the CDR3. Germline V lookup: CDR1 MNHNS, CDR2 SASEGT. Trimming removed 6 bases from V and 7 bases from J, with 9 bases in between. The CDR3 DNA follows: TGTGCCAGCAGGAGGGCTGGTGGCTACACCTTC. Translation gives CASRRAGGYTF.

This chain joins TRBV29-1 and TRBJ1-1, with D possibly TRBD1 on 6 matching bases. CDR1 and CDR2 (germline): SQVTM, ANQGSEA. This CDR3 has 11 amino acids. Trimming pared 5 bases from V and 12 bases from J, leaving 16 bases between. The CDR3 bases are TGCAGCGTTTCGAGGGGCAGGGGAACTTTCTTT. Protein product: CSVSRGRGTFF.

The chain employs TRBV6-1 and TRBJ2-7; D might be TRBD1 (6 bases). The CDR3 sequence is 14 residues long. Germline CDR1 MNHNS, CDR2 SASEGT. V lost 6 bases to trimming and J lost 3 bases, with 15 bases between them. The CDR3 coding sequence is TGTGCCAGCAGGGCCCGGGACACTGGCTACGAGCAGTACTTC. Amino acid sequence: CASRARDTGYEQYF.

This clone was detected only once. This chain links TRBV28 with TRBJ1-1, with 9 nucleotides matching TRBD1. Losses at the gene ends were 6 bases for V and 3 bases for J; bases not matched to a gene: 8. The germline gives CDR1 MDHEN, CDR2 SYDVKM. The CDR3 contains 15 residues. CDR3: CASSQRDRAHTEAFF. The CDR3 nucleotides read TGTGCCAGCAGCCAACGGGACAGGGCACACACTGAAGCTTTCTTT.

The genes are TRBV6-6 and TRBJ1-3, with no clear D. The V and J ends lost 5 bases and 2 bases respectively, with 16 bases between them. The CDR3 contains 16 residues. Per germline, CDR1 MNHNY and CDR2 SVGAGI (reference sequence). CDR3 in amino acids: CASSPRRGEAGNTIYF. CDR3 nucleotides: TGTGCCAGCAGTCCCCGCCGGGGTGAGGCTGGAAACACCATATATTTT.

The V and J genes are TRBV11-2 and TRBJ2-3; 10 bases agree with TRBD2. The CDR3 is made up of 16 amino acids. Germline-derived CDR1 and CDR2 are SGHAT and FQNNGV. Trimming removed 5 bases from V and 5 bases from J; junction bases left unmatched: 10. The DNA of the CDR3 is TGTGCCAGCAGCCCCCGGTATAGCGGGGGGCGAGATACGCAGTATTTT. This gives the protein CASSPRYSGGRDTQYF.

This clone appeared a few times. J is TRBJ2-3 and V is TRBV10-3; 10 bases match TRBD2. The germline CDR1 and CDR2 sequences are ENHRY and SYGVKD. The V and J ends lost 6 bases and 1 base, in that order; junction bases with no gene match: 1. The CDR3 runs 14 residues. The CDR3 nucleotides read TGTGCCATCAGCACTAGCGGGGGCACAGATACGCAGTATTTT. As protein: CAISTSGGTDTQYF.

This sequence joins TRBV7-3 and TRBJ2-7; D possibly corresponds to TRBD1 (5 bases). The V end was cut by 5 bases, the J end by 2 bases, with 13 bases between. CDR1 and CDR2 (germline): SGHTA, FQGTGA. CDR3 length: 14 residues. Here the CDR3 DNA reads TGTGCCAGCAGCCCCCGGGCAGGGCCCTACGAGCAGTACTTC. Protein product: CASSPRAGPYEQYF.

In this sample, this clone turned up a few times. The J gene is TRBJ1-2, the V gene TRBV2, with TRBD1 matching 7 bases. Germline CDR1 SNHLY, CDR2 FYNNEI. The CDR3 runs 12 residues. Trimming cost V 8 bases and J 10 bases; bases outside gene matches: 10. Here the CDR3 reads CASCWTGLDYTF. The CDR3 DNA follows: TGTGCCAGCTGCTGGACAGGTTTGGACTACACCTTC.